Below, one TCR beta chain is given with its context. This sample was taken from a study of cytomegalovirus exposure and HLA in healthy donors. Trimming cost V 4 bases and J 5 bases, with 6 bases left between them. Germline loops: CDR1 SGHTA, CDR2 FQGNSA. The CDR3 is made up of 11 amino acids. This PCR relied on a set of 60 Vbeta primers and 13 Jbeta primers. Sequenced by immunoSEQ multiplex PCR; TCRdb stores in-frame clones only, minus some. The sample shows 140,000 to 150,000 clones, about two thirds of them seen only once. This rearrangement joins TRBV7-2 to TRBJ2-7, with D perhaps TRBD2 (5 bases). This TCR came from a man in his fifties or sixties in good health and CMV-seronegative. What was sequenced was PBMCs. CDR3 sequence reads: CASSWGDEQYF. CDR3 in DNA: TGTGCCAGCAGCTGGGGAGACGAGCAGTACTTC.